A selection of T cell receptor beta chains follows, all from one sample in a study of OX40 agonist ivuxolimab in advanced cancers. Sequencing was performed with immunoSEQ multiplex PCR; in TCRdb, only in-frame clones are kept and a portion is missing. The sample yields about 5,800 clones, roughly 86% seen once. Sequencing was performed on CD4+ or CD8+ T cells sorted from blood, taken in a trial of the OX40 agonist ivuxolimab. These receptors were obtained from an adult with an advanced solid tumor such as melanoma, head and neck, liver or kidney cancer. The CDR3 runs from the conserved cysteine through the conserved F or W. D genes are given only for firm matches. Rows give clone size only sometimes, using once, few, many, or a class for an expanded clone.

once	TRBV9	TRBJ1-1	.	TGTGCCAGCAGCTCCACGGGGGATAACACTGAAGCTTTCTTT	CASSSTGDNTEAFF
.	TRBV5-6	TRBJ2-1	TRBD2	TGTGCCAGCAGCTTCGTGACTAGCGGGTACGATGAGCAGTTCTTC	CASSFVTSGYDEQFF
.	TRBV6-1	TRBJ1-1	TRBD1	TGTGCCAGCAGTGCGCGGACAGGGGATGAGAGGTACACTGAAGCTTTCTTT	CASSARTGDERYTEAFF
.	TRBV19	TRBJ2-2	.	TGTGCCAGTAGGTGGACTACGAACACCGGGGAGCTGTTTTTT	CASRWTTNTGELFF
.	TRBV19	TRBJ2-6	.	TGTGCCAGTAGCCCTCGGACGGGAGTCTCTGGGGCCAACGTCCTGACTTTC	CASSPRTGVSGANVLTF
.	TRBV5-4	TRBJ2-2	.	TGTGCCAGCAGCCCAGGGACACTTTACACCGGGGAGCTGTTTTTT	CASSPGTLYTGELFF
.	TRBV7-6	TRBJ2-7	.	TGTGCCAGCAGCTTAGCGAAGGTAGGAGAGCAGTACTTC	CASSLAKVGEQYF
once	TRBV4-2	TRBJ2-3	TRBD2	TGTGCCAGCAGCCAAGATGCGGGGGACACAGATACGCAGTATTTT	CASSQDAGDTDTQYF
.	TRBV6-1	TRBJ2-7	.	TGTGCCAGCAATCAGGGGCCCGAGCAGTACTTC	CASNQGPEQYF
.	TRBV6-5	TRBJ1-1	.	TGTGCCAGCAGTTACTTGAATTTGAACACTGAAGCTTTCTTT	CASSYLNLNTEAFF
.	TRBV21-1	TRBJ1-6	.	TGTGCCAGCAGCCCCCTGGACACGAAATCCCTCCACTTT	CASSPLDTKSLHF
.	TRBV7-7	TRBJ2-6	.	TGTGCTAGCAGCCCGGGGGGGGCCAACGTCCTGACTTTC	CASSPGGANVLTF
.	TRBV28	TRBJ1-2	TRBD1	TGTGCCAGCAAAACCGGGACAGGGGGACTAAACTATGGCTACACCTTC	CASKTGTGGLNYGYTF
.	TRBV5-8	TRBJ2-3	TRBD2	TGTGCCAGCAGCTTAAGGGGACTAGCGGGAATGGATACGCAGTATTTT	CASSLRGLAGMDTQYF
.	TRBV2	TRBJ2-7	.	TGTGCCAGCAGTGAAGGCCAGAACTACTACGAGCAGTACTTC	CASSEGQNYYEQYF
.	TRBV4-1	TRBJ1-1	.	TGCGCCAGCAGCCCGGTACAGGGAATCAACACTGAAGCTTTCTTT	CASSPVQGINTEAFF
.	TRBV7-2	TRBJ2-1	TRBD2	TGTGCCAGCAGCTTAGTGGTAGCGGGCCCGGTCGATGAGCAGTTCTTC	CASSLVVAGPVDEQFF
.	TRBV25-1	TRBJ2-5	.	TGTGCCAGCAGTGAATTGGGCCAAGAGACCCAGTACTTC	CASSELGQETQYF
few	TRBV4-1	TRBJ1-1	.	TGCGCCAGCAGCCCCCGACCTAGCACTGAAGCTTTCTTT	CASSPRPSTEAFF
.	TRBV9	TRBJ2-1	TRBD2	TGTGCCAGCAGTTTAGCGGGGTCGAATGAGCAGTTCTTC	CASSLAGSNEQFF
.	TRBV18	TRBJ2-1	TRBD2	TGTGCCAGCTCACCTCTTTTAGCGGGAGTTCGGAATGAGCAGTTCTTC	CASSPLLAGVRNEQFF
few	TRBV30	TRBJ2-2	.	TGTGCCTGGTTTCCCGGACGGAGCACCGGGGAGCTGTTTTTT	CAWFPGRSTGELFF
.	TRBV27	TRBJ1-5	.	TGTGCCAGCAGTTTAATCGGGCCATCCGGGCTATTCAATCAGCCCCAGCATTTT	CASSLIGPSGLFNQPQHF
.	TRBV28	TRBJ2-1	TRBD2	TGTGCCAGCAGCCCTAGCGGGGCCCATGAGCAGTTCTTC	CASSPSGAHEQFF
.	TRBV4-1	TRBJ2-2	.	TGCGCCAGCAGCCGGGGGCCCGGGGAGCTGTTTTTT	CASSRGPGELFF
once	TRBV6-5	TRBJ2-7	TRBD2	TGTGCCAGCAGTCCGATAGCGGGGGCCCCTTTAGAGCAGTACTTC	CASSPIAGAPLEQYF
once	TRBV27	TRBJ2-1	TRBD1	TGTGCCAGCAGTTTAATTTCGACAGGGGGTGGTGTTAATGAGCAGTTCTTC	CASSLISTGGGVNEQFF
.	TRBV28	TRBJ2-7	.	TGTGCCAGCAGTTTAAGGGGACGTCGCTACGAGCAGTACTTC	CASSLRGRRYEQYF
.	TRBV29-1	TRBJ2-5	.	TGCAGCGTTAGGGGCCCGGGACCGAAGTACCAAGAGACCCAGTACTTC	CSVRGPGPKYQETQYF
.	TRBV2	TRBJ2-7	TRBD2	TGTGCCAGCGGCGTTCCGGGACTAGCGGACCCGTACGAGCAGTACTTC	CASGVPGLADPYEQYF
.	TRBV6-1	TRBJ1-5	.	TGTGCCAGCACCGCCGGCAATCAGCCCCAGCATTTT	CASTAGNQPQHF
few	TRBV27	TRBJ2-7	.	TGTGCCAGCAGTTTCGGGGGCGAGCAGTACTTC	CASSFGGEQYF
.	TRBV27	TRBJ2-1	TRBD1	TGTGCCAGCAGCCAGGGGGTCTACAATGAGCAGTTCTTC	CASSQGVYNEQFF
.	TRBV27	TRBJ2-7	.	TGTGCCAGCAGGGGGCAGGGGAGCCACGAGCAGTACTTC	CASRGQGSHEQYF
.	TRBV27	TRBJ2-2	.	TGTGCCAGCAGTTTTCAAGACACCGGGGAGCTGTTTTTT	CASSFQDTGELFF
few	TRBV7-9	TRBJ2-7	.	TGTGCCAGCAGCTTCTTTTCCCCCGAGCAGTACTTC	CASSFFSPEQYF
.	TRBV7-2	TRBJ2-1	TRBD2	TGTGCCAGCAGCTTAGCCGGGACTAGCGTGCATGAGCAGTTCTTC	CASSLAGTSVHEQFF
few	TRBV27	TRBJ1-2	.	TGTGCCAGCAGTTCTCAGGGTCCCTATGGCTACACCTTC	CASSSQGPYGYTF
.	TRBV29-1	TRBJ2-7	.	TGCAGCGTTGAGGGGGGGCCCACCTACGAGCAGTACTTC	CSVEGGPTYEQYF
.	TRBV14	TRBJ2-1	TRBD1	TGTGCCAGCAGCCAAGATTATGACAGGGATACCTACAATGAGCAGTTCTTC	CASSQDYDRDTYNEQFF
.	TRBV27	TRBJ2-5	.	TGTGCCAGCAGCCGGCTACAGGACGCGTGGGAGACCCAGTACTTC	CASSRLQDAWETQYF
.	TRBV28	TRBJ1-5	TRBD1	TGTGCCAGCAGTTCGACAGGGGGAAATCAGCCCCAGCATTTT	CASSSTGGNQPQHF